This TCR beta chain comes out of a study of cytomegalovirus exposure and HLA in healthy donors. The wider study: Early released data comprised tens of millions of unique TCRs from HLA-typed donors.

PCR amplification relied on 60 Vbeta primers (plus 13 Jbeta primers). The method was immunoSEQ multiplex PCR; TCRdb's version includes in-frame clones alone and lacks a portion of them. The sample yields approximately 140,000 clones, around 78% seen once. About this clone: Its antigen remains unknown.

CDR1 and CDR2 from the germline V gene are LGHNA and YSLEER. V lost 1 base and J 0 bases, leaving 10 bases between the germline ends. There are 15 residues in the CDR3. Study-wide points: Analysis performed later showed TCR beta chains linked to HLA being more clonally expanded than equally common others. As was reported, the classifier diagnosed cytomegalovirus status with high specificity and sensitivity.

This receptor was obtained from a woman aged 18-29 years in good health and CMV-seronegative. The rearrangement uses TRBV4-3 and TRBJ2-7; a possible D gene is TRBD1 (6 bases). The sequenced sample consisted of PBMCs. CDR3 residues: CASSQGQESSYEQYF. Written as DNA, the CDR3 is TGCGCCAGCAGCCAAGGACAGGAAAGCTCCTACGAGCAGTACTTC.